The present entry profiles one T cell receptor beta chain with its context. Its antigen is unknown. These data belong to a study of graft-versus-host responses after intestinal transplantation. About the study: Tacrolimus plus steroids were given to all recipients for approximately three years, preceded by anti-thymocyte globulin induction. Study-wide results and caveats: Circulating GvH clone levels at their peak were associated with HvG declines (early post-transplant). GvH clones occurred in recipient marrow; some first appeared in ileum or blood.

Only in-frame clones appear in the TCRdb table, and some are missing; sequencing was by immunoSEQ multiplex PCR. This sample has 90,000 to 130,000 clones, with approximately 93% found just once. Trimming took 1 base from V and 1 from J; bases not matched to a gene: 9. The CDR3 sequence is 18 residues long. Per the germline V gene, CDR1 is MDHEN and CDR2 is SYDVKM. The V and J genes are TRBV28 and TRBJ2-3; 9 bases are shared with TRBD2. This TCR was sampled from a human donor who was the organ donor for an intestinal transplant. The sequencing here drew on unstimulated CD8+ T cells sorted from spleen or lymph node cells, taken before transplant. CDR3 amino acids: CASSLYLAGGLGTDTQYF. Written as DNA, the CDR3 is TGTGCCAGCAGTTTATATCTGGCGGGAGGGCTGGGCACAGATACGCAGTATTTT.